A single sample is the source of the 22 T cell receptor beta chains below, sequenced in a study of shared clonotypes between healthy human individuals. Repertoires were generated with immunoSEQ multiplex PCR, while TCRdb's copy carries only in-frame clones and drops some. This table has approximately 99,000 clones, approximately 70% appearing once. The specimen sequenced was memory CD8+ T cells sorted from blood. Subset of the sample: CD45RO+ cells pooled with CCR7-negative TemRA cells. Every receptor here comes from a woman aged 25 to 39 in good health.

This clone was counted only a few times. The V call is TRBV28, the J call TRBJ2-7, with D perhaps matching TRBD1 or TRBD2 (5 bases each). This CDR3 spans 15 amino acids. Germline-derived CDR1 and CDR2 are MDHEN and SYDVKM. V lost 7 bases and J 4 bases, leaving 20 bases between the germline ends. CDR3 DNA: TGTGCCAGCACCGGGGCGACGGGTTTAAGGTACGAGCAGTACTTC. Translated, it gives CASTGATGLRYEQYF.

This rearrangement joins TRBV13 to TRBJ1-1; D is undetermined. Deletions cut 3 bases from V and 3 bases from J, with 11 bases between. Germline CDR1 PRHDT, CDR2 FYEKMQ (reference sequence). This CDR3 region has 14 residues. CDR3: CASSFPPGYTEAFF. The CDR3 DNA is TGTGCCAGCAGCTTCCCACCGGGGTACACTGAAGCTTTCTTT.

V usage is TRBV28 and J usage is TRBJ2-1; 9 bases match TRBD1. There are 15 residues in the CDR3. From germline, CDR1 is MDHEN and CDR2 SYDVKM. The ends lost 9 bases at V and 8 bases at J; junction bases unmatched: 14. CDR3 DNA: TGTGCCAGTATACCCGGGACAGGGTATGTATATGAGCAGTTCTTC. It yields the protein CASIPGTGYVYEQFF. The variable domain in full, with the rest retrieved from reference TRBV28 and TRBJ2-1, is DVKVTQSSRYLVKRTGEKVFLECVQDMDHENMFWYRQDPGLGLRLIYFSYDVKMKEKGDIPEGYSVSREKKERFSLILESASTNQTSMYLCASIPGTGYVYEQFFGPGTRLTVL.

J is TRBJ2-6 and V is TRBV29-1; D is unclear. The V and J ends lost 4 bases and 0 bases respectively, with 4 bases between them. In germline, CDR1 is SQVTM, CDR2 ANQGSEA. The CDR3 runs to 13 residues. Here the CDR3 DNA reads TGCAGCGTTGCTTTCTCTGGGGCCAACGTCCTGACTTTC. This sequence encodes CSVAFSGANVLTF.

The CDR3 reads CSVKTEWDIQYF. Written as DNA, the CDR3 is TGCAGCGTGAAGACGGAATGGGACATTCAGTACTTC. The V and J genes are TRBV29-1 and TRBJ2-4, with D uncertain. V was pared by 6 bases and J by 8 bases, with 14 bases between. The CDR3 has 12 amino acids. CDR1 and CDR2 from the germline V gene are SQVTM and ANQGSEA.

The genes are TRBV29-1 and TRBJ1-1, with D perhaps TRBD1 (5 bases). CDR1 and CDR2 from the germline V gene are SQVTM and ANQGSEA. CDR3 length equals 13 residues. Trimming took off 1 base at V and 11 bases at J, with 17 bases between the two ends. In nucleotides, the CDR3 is TGCAGCGTTGAAGGGGGGACGGCCCATCGGGCTTTCTTT. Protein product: CSVEGGTAHRAFF. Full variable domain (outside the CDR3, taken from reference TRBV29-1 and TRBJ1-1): SAVISQKPSRDICQRGTSLTIQCQVDSQVTMMFWYRQQPGQSLTLIATANQGSEATYESGFVIDKFPISRPNLTFSTLTVSNMSPEDSSIYLCSVEGGTAHRAFFGQGTRLTVV.

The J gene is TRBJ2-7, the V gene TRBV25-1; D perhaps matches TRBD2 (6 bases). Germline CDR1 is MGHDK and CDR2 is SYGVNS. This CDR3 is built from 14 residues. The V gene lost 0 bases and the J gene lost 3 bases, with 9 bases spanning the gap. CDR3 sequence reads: CASSEYGGFYEQYF. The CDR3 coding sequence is TGTGCCAGCAGTGAATACGGGGGATTCTACGAGCAGTACTTC.

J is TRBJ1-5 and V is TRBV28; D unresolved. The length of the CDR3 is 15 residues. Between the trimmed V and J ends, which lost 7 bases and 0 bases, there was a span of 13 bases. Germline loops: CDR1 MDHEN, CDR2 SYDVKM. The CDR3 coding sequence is TGTGCCAGCACCTCCCCGGACGGTAGCAATCAGCCCCAGCATTTT. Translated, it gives CASTSPDGSNQPQHF.

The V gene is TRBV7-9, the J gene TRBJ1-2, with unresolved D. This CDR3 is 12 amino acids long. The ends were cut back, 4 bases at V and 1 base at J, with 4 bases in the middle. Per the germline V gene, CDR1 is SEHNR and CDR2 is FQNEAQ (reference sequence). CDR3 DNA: TGTGCCAGCAGCTGGGATAACTATGGCTACACCTTC. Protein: CASSWDNYGYTF. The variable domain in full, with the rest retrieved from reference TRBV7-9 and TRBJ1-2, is DTGVSQNPRHKITKRGQNVTFRCDPISEHNRLYWYRQTLGQGPEFLTYFQNEAQLEKSRLLSDRFSAERPKGSFSTLEIQRTEQGDSAMYLCASSWDNYGYTFGSGTRLTVV.

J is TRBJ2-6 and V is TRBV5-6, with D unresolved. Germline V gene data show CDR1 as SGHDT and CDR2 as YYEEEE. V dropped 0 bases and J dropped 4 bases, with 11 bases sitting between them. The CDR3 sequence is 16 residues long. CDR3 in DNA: TGTGCCAGCAGCTTGGTGGGGTCGCGGGGGGCCAACGTCCTGACTTTC. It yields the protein CASSLVGSRGANVLTF.

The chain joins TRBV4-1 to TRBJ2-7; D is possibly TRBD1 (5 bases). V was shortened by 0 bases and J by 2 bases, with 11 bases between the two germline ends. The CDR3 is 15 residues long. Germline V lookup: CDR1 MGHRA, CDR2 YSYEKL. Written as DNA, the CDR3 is TGCGCCAGCAGCCAAGAAGAAGGGGCCGCCTACGAGCAGTACTTC. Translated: CASSQEEGAAYEQYF.

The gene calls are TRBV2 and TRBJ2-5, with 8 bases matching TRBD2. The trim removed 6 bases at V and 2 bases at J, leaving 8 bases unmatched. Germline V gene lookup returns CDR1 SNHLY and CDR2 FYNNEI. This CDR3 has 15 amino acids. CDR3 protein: CASRTTSALQETQYF. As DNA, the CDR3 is TGTGCCAGCAGGACGACTAGCGCCCTACAAGAGACCCAGTACTTC.

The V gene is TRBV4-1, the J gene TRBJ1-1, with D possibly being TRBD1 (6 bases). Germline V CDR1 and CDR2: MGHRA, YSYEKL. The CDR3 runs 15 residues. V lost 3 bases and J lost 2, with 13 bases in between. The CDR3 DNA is TGCGCCAGCAGCCACACTACAGGGAGAAACACTGAAGCTTTCTTT. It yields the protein CASSHTTGRNTEAFF.

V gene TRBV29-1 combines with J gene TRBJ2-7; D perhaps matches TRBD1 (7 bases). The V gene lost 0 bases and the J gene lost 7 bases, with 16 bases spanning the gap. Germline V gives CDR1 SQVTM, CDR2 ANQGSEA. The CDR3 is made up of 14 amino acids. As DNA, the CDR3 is TGCAGCGTTGAAGAGGGCAGGGGGGTAGGGGAGCAGTACTTC. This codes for CSVEEGRGVGEQYF.

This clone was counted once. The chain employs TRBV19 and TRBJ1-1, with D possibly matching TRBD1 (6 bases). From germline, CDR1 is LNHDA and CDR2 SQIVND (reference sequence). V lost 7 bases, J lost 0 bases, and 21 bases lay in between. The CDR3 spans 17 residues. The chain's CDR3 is CASTAGQKAYMNTEAFF. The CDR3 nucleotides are TGTGCCAGTACCGCCGGACAGAAGGCATACATGAACACTGAAGCTTTCTTT.

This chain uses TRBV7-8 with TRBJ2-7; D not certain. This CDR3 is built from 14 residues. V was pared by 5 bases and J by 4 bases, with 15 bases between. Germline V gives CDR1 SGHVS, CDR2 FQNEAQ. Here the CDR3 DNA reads TGTGCCAGCAGCCCCGGTGGCAGATCTTACGAGCAGTACTTC. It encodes CASSPGGRSYEQYF.

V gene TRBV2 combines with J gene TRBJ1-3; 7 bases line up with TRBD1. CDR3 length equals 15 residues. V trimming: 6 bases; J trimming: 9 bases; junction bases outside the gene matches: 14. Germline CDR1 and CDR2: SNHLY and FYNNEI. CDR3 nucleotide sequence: TGTGCCAGCAGCCAGCGAGGAGGGGGCGATAGCACCATATATTTT. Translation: CASSQRGGGDSTIYF.

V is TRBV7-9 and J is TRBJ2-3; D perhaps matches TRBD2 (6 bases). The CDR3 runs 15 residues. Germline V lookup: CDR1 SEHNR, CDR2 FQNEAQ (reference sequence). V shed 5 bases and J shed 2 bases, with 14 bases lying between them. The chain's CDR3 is CASSQDGEATDTQYF. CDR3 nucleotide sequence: TGTGCCAGCAGCCAAGACGGGGAGGCCACAGATACGCAGTATTTT.

The CDR3 loop is CASSSGETQYF. The CDR3 DNA sequence: TGTGCCAGCAGCTCGGGAGAGACCCAGTACTTC. J is TRBJ2-5 and V is TRBV9; no clear D. CDR1 and CDR2 (germline): SGDLS, YYNGEE. The CDR3 is 11 residues long. With 4 bases removed from V and 4 bases from J, the gap between germline ends came to 5 bases.

The CDR3 reads CASSYSDRGEQYF. The CDR3 coding sequence is TGTGCCAGCAGTTACTCGGACAGGGGCGAGCAGTACTTC. The chain recombines TRBV27 with TRBJ2-7; 9 bases match TRBD1. CDR1 is MNHEY, CDR2 SMNVEV, per germline (reference sequence). This CDR3 spans 13 amino acids. The V and J ends lost 4 bases and 6 bases, in that order; junction bases with no gene match: 4.

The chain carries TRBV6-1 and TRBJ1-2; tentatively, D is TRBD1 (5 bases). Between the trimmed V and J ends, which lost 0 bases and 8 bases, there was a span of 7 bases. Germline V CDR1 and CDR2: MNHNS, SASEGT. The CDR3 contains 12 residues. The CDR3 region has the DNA TGTGCCAGCAGTGAAGCAGGGGCCGGCTACACCTTC. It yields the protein CASSEAGAGYTF.

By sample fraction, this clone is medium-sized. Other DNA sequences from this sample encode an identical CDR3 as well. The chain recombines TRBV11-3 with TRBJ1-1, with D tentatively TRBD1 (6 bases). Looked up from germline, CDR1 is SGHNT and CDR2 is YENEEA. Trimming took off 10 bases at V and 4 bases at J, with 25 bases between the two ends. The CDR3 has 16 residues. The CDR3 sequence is CATPRAGPRGITEAFF. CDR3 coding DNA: TGTGCCACCCCACGCGCGGGCCCCAGGGGTATCACTGAAGCTTTCTTT. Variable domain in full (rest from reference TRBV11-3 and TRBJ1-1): EAGVVQSPRYKIIEKKQPVAFWCNPISGHNTLYWYLQNLGQGPELLIRYENEEAVDDSQLPKDRFSAERLKGVDSTLKIQPAELGDSAVYLCATPRAGPRGITEAFFGQGTRLTVV.